The clone carrying this T cell receptor (beta chain) has more than one count but fewer than ten. The CDR3 extends over 13 amino acids. Germline assignment: CDR1 SGHNT and CDR2 YENEEA. Trimming removed 4 bases from V and 10 bases from J, with 14 bases in between. These data belong to a study of T cells after yellow fever vaccination. TCRdb re-analysed the 5' RACE reads in MiXCR, keeping a single row per CDR3 protein. The data hold 150,000 to 200,000 distinct CDR3 sequences, with about 6% observed a single time. The receptor was derived from a man younger than 35 who received the YFV17D yellow fever vaccine. Source: CD4+ T cells sorted from PBMCs, taken on the day of the first yellow fever vaccination. This chain uses TRBV11-3 with TRBJ2-1, with D possibly being TRBD1 (6 bases). This CDR3 reads CASSWEQGGEQFF. CDR3 nucleotides: TGTGCCAGCAGCTGGGAACAGGGCGGGGAGCAGTTCTTC.